The clone carrying this T cell receptor (beta chain) has only a few counts. The data were obtained in a study of blood T cell repertoires in COVID-19. About the study: PBMCs, B-cell-depleted T cells, or T cells provided the cDNA or gDNA that made up the material.

Per the authors' pipeline: The assay estimated nucleated cells by amplifying reference gene primers. The method was immunoSEQ multiplex PCR; TCRdb's version includes in-frame clones alone and lacks a portion of them. For V, J and clone size, that table is used; D and trimming come from the DNA. The table shows some 150,000 clones, with roughly 85% occurring only once. V lost 3 bases, J lost 5 bases, and 20 bases lay in between. CDR3 length: 16 amino acids. CDR1 and CDR2 (germline): MNHNS, SASEGT. V is TRBV6-1 and J is TRBJ2-7, with D possibly being TRBD1 (6 bases). The TCR sequence derives from a human donor with acute or convalescent COVID-19. The donor label of this sample is uncertain. Input material: peripheral blood. Written as DNA, the CDR3 is TGTGCCAGCAGTGAGTTTAAGGGCTCAAACAGGGACGAGCAGTACTTC. Residues: CASSEFKGSNRDEQYF.